This T cell receptor beta chain appears in the sequencing data of a study of shared clonotypes between healthy human individuals. Study-level points and caveats: In a handful of donors, about 5% of naive CD4 clonotypes appeared in common. The study generally estimated greater richness for naive than memory subsets.

CD8 memory was a combination of CD45RO+ cells and CCR7-negative CD45RA+ TemRA cells. Authors' data handling: Filtering differed, since immunoSEQ gave only junction sequences and no quality scores. Data came from immunoSEQ multiplex PCR; TCRdb stores just in-frame clones and leaves some out. V and J calls and clone size follow that table, whereas D and trimming were derived from the DNA. The sample includes fewer than 850,000 clones, 90% seen only once; the top ten take 30% to 40%. For this clone: Its target is unknown.

The CDR3 contains 14 residues. Germline CDR1 is MDHEN and CDR2 is SYDVKM. Trimming took 6 bases from V and 3 from J, leaving 15 bases between them. The sequence was collected from a man aged 18 to 29 in good health. Some clones in this sample may be carry-over from other donors' samples. The chain carries TRBV28 and TRBJ2-7; D might be TRBD1 (5 bases). Sequenced material: memory CD8+ T cells from PBMCs. Indicated subset: CD45RO+ cells pooled with CCR7-negative TemRA cells. CDR3 in DNA: TGTGCCAGCAGGGGGCTGGTGGGGTTCTACGAGCAGTACTTC. Translated: CASRGLVGFYEQYF. The entire variable domain, with the rest obtained from reference TRBV28 and TRBJ2-7, is as follows: DVKVTQSSRYLVKRTGEKVFLECVQDMDHENMFWYRQDPGLGLRLIYFSYDVKMKEKGDIPEGYSVSREKKERFSLILESASTNQTSMYLCASRGLVGFYEQYFGPGTRLTVT.